This TCR beta chain was retrieved from a study of cytomegalovirus exposure and HLA in healthy donors. About the study: Among about 179 million T cells, an earlier analysis found around 100 million unique TCR beta sequences. Researchers found that about 82% of 350 to 500 genotyped donors fell within the Caucasian-associated ancestry cluster. Broader study findings: Clonal expansion, a later analysis showed, was greater in HLA-associated TCR beta chains than in equally common others.

To note about this clone: Its antigen remains unidentified.

The J segment lost 4 bases and the V segment lost 6 bases, leaving 6 bases of the junction unmatched. Germline-derived CDR1 and CDR2 are LGHNT and FRNRAP. CDR3 size: 14 residues. Each donor was nominally healthy when sampled (though unrecorded immune exposures were likely). The PCR was carried out with 60 Vbeta primers and 13 Jbeta primers. TCRdb keeps only in-frame clones here, not all; method: immunoSEQ multiplex PCR. The table has about 160,000 clones, less than 90% seen once; the top ten hold 6.3%. The sequenced sample consisted of PBMCs. The TCR was taken from a male donor in good health and CMV-seropositive. This chain connects TRBV12-5 to TRBJ1-5; TRBD1 aligns across 7 bases. The chain's CDR3 is CASGDRVINQPQHF. DNA of the CDR3: TGTGCTAGTGGAGACAGGGTTATTAATCAGCCCCAGCATTTT.